This TCR beta chain originates from a study of beta chain features in type 1 diabetes (dated by TCRdb to the late 2010s). Regarding the complete study: Mean age, gender distribution, total cell number and subset yield were not different between patients and healthy donors. A total of 85 million to 140 million sorted cells were examined across all samples, and the number of cells per subset was strongly correlated with RNA yield. In the study, recently diagnosed type 1 diabetes patients and matched healthy donors were compared on the TCRB repertoires of their sorted circulating CD4+ T cell subsets. Naive and central memory subsets were obtained from all 30 or so donors, but regulatory and stem cell-like memory subsets were isolated from only 8 patients and roughly eight healthy donors. What the authors observed across the whole study: Because the HLA sub-analyses included only small numbers of individuals, any influence of HLA type on TCRB rearrangement was left unresolved. In all four CD4+ subsets, TCRB CDR3 length was moderately but significantly shorter in type 1 diabetes patients. The naive, central memory and regulatory TCRB repertoires appeared to resemble one another more closely among patients than among healthy donors. Shorter templates might be favored by PCR, yet because patient and control samples were amplified and corrected together, any such skew would affect both groups equally. Because cDNA was sequenced instead of genomic DNA, highly expressing activated cells could be over-represented, though the groups showed no difference in activation or CD3 levels. At VDJ recombination sites, type 1 diabetes patients had fewer insertions and more deleted nucleotides, which implies abnormalities in thymic rearrangement.

CDR1 SGHNT and CDR2 YENEEA were looked up in the germline V gene. V is trimmed back by 1 base and J by 5 bases, and the junction contains 5 bases that no gene match accounts for. The CDR3 runs 15 amino acids, cysteine and phenylalanine included. Only CDR3 DNA is held: 45 bases, read in frame from base 1. This clone was picked up one time. Its antigen remains unidentified. No clone much larger than this one lies a single base away; base qualities are absent. The High Capacity cDNA Reverse Transcription Kit was used to reverse transcribe all of the isolated RNA, meaning that expressed TCRB transcripts were what got sequenced. Deep immunoSEQ sequencing was applied to naive, central memory and regulatory T cell samples, giving an average of roughly 3.5 million total reads per sample. Sorted cells were lysed in RLT buffer and RNA was extracted with DNase-treated RNeasy Micro or Mini kits, depending on cell number. Each cell subset was processed on its own to prevent cross-contamination, while patient and healthy donor samples were processed together. TCRB sequences were amplified from cDNA with the immunoSEQ multiplex PCR, producing 87-bp fragments spanning the CDR3 region. Sequencing of the amplicons was performed on the Illumina HiSeq platform. The original pipeline was this. PCR bias was computationally corrected using synthetic template baselines, reads within Hamming distance 2 were collapsed, and singletons that could not be merged were discarded. Reads were aligned to IMGT to assign V, D and J genes, CDR3 length, and insertions or deletions at six rearrangement sites. Clonotype counts were normalized to sorted cell number within each subset before computing true diversity and Gini coefficients with the tcR R package. Repertoire sharing was quantified using the overlap coefficient calculated on TCRB nucleotide sequences. Out-of-frame TCRB sequences from naive cells were analyzed as a proxy for the pre-selection repertoire. Not all clones reach the TCRdb copy of this immuneACCESS table, which keeps in-frame sequences only. Checked studies attribute under half of the gap to unresolved V genes and leave the rest unexplained. V, J and clone size are taken as reported in that table, and D and trimming were inferred from the DNA itself. This sample holds over 650,000 clones; around 15% were observed only once. Roughly 0.04% of the sample is held by the ten biggest clonotypes.

Each donor gave one peripheral blood draw, roughly 0.11 L on average, collected into heparinised tubes. A BD FACSAria II and a panel including CD45RO, CCR7, CD25, CD127, CD95 and CD27 were used to sort naive, central memory, regulatory and stem cell-like memory CD4+ T cells. A purity above 95% was achieved for all sorted populations. PBMCs were isolated right away by Lymphoprep density gradient centrifugation and were stained directly, without culture. Samples were stained and sorted in pairs, with one healthy donor and one patient per experiment, so that batch effects were minimized. This receptor was obtained from a young man with type 1 diabetes. Material: naive CD4+ T cells from blood. The sample's cell subset or site label is to be understood as: true naive CD4+ T cells. The V and J segments used are TRBV11-3 and TRBJ2-1; 7 of the junction bases match TRBD2. The bases read TGTGCCAGCAGCTTAGCTGGGGGGGGTAACAATGAGCAGTTCTTC. The encoded protein is CASSLAGGGNNEQFF. With the rest looked up from the reference TRBV11-3 and TRBJ2-1 genes rather than sequenced, the full variable domain is EAGVVQSPRYKIIEKKQPVAFWCNPISGHNTLYWYLQNLGQGPELLIRYENEEAVDDSQLPKDRFSAERLKGVDSTLKIQPAELGDSAVYLCASSLAGGGNNEQFFGPGTRLTVL.